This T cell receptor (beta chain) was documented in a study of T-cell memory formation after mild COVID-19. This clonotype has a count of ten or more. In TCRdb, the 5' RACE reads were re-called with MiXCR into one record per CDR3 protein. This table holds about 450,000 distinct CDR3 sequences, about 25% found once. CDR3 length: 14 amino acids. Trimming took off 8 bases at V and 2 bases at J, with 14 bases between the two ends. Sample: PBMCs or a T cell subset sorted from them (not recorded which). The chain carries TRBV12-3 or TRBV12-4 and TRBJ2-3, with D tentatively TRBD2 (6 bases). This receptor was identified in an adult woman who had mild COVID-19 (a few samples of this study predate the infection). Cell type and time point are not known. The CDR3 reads CASRAGTLTDTQYF. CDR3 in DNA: TGTGCCAGCCGAGCCGGGACTCTCACAGATACGCAGTATTTT.